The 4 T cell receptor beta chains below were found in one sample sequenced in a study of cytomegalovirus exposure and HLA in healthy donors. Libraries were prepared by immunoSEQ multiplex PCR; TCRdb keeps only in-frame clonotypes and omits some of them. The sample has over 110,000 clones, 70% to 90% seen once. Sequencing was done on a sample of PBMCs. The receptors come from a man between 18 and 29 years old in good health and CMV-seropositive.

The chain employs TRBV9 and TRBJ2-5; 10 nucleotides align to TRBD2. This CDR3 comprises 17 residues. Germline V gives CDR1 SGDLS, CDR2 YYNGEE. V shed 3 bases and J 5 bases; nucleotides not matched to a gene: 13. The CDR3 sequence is CASSAGGLAGAVETQYF. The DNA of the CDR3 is TGTGCCAGCAGCGCTGGGGGTCTAGCGGGAGCTGTTGAGACCCAGTACTTC.

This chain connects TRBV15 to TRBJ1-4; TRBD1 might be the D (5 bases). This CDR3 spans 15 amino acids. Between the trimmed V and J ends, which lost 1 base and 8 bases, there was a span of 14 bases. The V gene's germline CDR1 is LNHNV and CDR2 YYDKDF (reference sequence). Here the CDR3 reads CATSRVATVREKLFF. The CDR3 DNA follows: TGTGCCACCAGCAGAGTCGCGACAGTTCGGGAAAAACTGTTTTTT. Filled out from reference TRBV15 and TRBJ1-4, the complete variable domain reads DAMVIQNPRYQVTQFGKPVTLSCSQTLNHNVMYWYQQKSSQAPKLLFHYYDKDFNNEADTPDNFQSRRPNTSFCFLDIRSPGLGDTAMYLCATSRVATVREKLFFGSGTQLSVL.

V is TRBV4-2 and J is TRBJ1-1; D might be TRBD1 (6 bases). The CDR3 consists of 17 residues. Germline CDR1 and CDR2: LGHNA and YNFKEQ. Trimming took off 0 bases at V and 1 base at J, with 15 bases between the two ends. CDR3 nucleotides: TGTGCCAGCAGCCAAGATCTCACTCTGGGACAGAACACTGAAGCTTTCTTT. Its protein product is CASSQDLTLGQNTEAFF.

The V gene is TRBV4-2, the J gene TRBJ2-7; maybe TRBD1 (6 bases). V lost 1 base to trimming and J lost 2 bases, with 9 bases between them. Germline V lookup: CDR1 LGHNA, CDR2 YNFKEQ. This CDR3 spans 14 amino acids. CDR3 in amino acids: CASSQGDTAYEQYF. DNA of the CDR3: TGTGCCAGCAGCCAAGGGGACACTGCCTACGAGCAGTACTTC.